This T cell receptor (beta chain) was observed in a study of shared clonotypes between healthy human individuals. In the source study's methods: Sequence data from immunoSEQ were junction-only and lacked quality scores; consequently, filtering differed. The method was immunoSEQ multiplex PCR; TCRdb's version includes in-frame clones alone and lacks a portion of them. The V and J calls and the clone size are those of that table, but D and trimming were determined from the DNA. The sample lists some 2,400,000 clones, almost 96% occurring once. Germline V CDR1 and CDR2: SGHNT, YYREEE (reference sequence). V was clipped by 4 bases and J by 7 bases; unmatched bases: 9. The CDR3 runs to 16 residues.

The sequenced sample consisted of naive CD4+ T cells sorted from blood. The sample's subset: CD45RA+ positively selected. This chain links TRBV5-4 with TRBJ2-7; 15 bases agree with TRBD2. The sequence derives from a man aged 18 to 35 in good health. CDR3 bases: TGTGCCAGCAGCCCCGGACTAGCGGGAGGGCCCCGGGAGCAGTACTTC. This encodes CASSPGLAGGPREQYF.